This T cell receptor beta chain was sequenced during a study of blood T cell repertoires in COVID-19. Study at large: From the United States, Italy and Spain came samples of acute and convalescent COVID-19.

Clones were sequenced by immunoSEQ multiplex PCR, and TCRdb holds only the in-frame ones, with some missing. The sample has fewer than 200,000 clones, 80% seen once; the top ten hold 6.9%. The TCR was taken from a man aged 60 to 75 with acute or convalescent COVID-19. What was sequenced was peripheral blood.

CDR3 sequence (DNA): TGTGCCAGTAGTATCCGGTCAGGTTGGAACACTGAAGCTTTCTTT. Protein sequence: CASSIRSGWNTEAFF. This chain joins TRBV19 and TRBJ1-1, with unresolved D. Per germline, CDR1 LNHDA and CDR2 SQIVND (reference sequence). Trimming shortened V by 3 bases and J by 1 base, and 12 bases separated the two germline ends. The length of the CDR3 is 15 residues.